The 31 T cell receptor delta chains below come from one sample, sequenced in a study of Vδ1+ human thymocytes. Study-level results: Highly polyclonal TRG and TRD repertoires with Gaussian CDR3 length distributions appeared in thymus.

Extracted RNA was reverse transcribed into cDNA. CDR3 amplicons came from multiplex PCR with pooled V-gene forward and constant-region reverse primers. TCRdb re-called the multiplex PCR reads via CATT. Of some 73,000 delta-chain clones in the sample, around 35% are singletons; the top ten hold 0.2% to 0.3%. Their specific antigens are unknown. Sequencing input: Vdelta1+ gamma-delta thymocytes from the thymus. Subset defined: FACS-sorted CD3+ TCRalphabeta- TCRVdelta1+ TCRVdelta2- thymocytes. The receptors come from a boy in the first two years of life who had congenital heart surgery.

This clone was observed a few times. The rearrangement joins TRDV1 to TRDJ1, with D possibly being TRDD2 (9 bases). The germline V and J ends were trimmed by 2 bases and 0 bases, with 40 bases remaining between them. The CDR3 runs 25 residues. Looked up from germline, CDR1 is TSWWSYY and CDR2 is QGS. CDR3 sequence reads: CALGEFLLPSYPVLGVFRYTDKLIF. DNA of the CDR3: TGTGCTCTTGGGGAATTTCTCCTGCCTTCCTACCCGGTACTGGGGGTTTTCCGCTACACCGATAAACTCATCTTT.

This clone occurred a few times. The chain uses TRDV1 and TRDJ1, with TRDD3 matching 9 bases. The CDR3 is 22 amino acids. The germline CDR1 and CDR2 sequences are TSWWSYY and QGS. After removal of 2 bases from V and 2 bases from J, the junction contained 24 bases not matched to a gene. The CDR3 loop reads CALGEFDKAGGFSRTGTDKLIF. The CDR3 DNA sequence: TGTGCTCTTGGGGAATTCGACAAGGCTGGGGGATTCAGCCGTACGGGGACCGATAAACTCATCTTT.

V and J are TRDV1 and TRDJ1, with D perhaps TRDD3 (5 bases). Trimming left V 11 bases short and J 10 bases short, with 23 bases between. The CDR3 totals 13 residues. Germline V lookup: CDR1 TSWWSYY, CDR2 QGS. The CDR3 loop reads CASGEKGSGPLIF. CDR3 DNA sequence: TGTGCTAGTGGGGAAAAGGGCTCTGGTCCACTCATCTTT.

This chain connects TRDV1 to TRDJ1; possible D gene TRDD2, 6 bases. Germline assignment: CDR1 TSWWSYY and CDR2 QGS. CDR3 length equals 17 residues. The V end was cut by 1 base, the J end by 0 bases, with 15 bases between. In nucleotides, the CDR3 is TGTGCTCTTGGGGAACCCTTCCCTATACTGTACACCGATAAACTCATCTTT. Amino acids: CALGEPFPILYTDKLIF.

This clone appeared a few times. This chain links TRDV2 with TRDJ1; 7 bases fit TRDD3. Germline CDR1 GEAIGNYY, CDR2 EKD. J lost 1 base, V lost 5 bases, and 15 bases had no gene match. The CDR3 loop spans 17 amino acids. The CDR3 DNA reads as TGTGCCTGTGGCTACGGCCCGGGGGATTTAGGCACCGATAAACTCATCTTT. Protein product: CACGYGPGDLGTDKLIF.

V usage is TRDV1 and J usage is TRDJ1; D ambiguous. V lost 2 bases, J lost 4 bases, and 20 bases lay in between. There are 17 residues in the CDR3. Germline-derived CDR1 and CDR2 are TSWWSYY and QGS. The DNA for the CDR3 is TGTGCTCTTGGGGAAGTAAAGGTACAACCGGCCCTCGATAAACTCATCTTT. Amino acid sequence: CALGEVKVQPALDKLIF.

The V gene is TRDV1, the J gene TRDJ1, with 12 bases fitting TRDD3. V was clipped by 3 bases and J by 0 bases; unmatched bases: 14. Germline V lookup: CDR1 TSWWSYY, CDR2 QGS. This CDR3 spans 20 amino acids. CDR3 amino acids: CALGDPFLWGIRLYTDKLIF. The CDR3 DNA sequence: TGTGCTCTTGGGGACCCGTTCCTCTGGGGGATACGCCTCTACACCGATAAACTCATCTTT.

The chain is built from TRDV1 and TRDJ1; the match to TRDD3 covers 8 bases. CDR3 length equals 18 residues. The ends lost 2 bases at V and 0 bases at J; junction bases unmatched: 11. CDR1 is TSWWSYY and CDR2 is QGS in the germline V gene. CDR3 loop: CALGEGTSWGTYTDKLIF. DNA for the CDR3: TGTGCTCTTGGGGAAGGAACTTCCTGGGGGACTTACACCGATAAACTCATCTTT.

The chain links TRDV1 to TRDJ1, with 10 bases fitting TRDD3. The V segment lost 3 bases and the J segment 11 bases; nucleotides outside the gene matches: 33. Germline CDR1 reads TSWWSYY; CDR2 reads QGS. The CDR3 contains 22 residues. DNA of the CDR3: TGTGCTCTTGGGGATGGTTTGGTCCTACTCCCGCCAACTAACTGGGGGATGGGCAGGCTCATCTTT. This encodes CALGDGLVLLPPTNWGMGRLIF.

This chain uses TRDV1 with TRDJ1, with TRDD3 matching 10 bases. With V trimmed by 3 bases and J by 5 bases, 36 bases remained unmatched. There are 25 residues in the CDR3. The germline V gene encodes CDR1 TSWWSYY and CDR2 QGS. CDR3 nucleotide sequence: TGTGCTCTTGGGGAGCGGTCCCCGGGGGTCCTAAACTACTGGGGGATGCGTCCCCCCTCAGATAAACTCATCTTT. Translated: CALGERSPGVLNYWGMRPPSDKLIF.

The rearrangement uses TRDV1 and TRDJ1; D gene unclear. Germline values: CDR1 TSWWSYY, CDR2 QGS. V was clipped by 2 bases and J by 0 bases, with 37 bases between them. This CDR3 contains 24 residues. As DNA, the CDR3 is TGTGCTCTTGGGGAATTGCAGCCGCCCCCCGATTGTTTTAGAATGAGAGCTTACACCGATAAACTCATCTTT. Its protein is CALGELQPPPDCFRMRAYTDKLIF.

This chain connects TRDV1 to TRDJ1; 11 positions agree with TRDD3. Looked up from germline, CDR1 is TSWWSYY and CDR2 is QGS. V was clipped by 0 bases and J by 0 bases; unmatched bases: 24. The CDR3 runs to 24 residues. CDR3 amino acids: CALGELVTHPGTGGYGCNTDKLIF. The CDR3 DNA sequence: TGTGCTCTTGGGGAACTAGTCACTCACCCCGGTACTGGGGGATATGGCTGTAACACCGATAAACTCATCTTT.

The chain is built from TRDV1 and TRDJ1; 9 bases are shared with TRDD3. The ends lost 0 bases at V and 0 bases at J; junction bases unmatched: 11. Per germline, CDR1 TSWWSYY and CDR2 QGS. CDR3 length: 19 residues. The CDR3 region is CALGELRTGGLKYTDKLIF. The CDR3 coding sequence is TGTGCTCTTGGGGAACTTCGTACTGGGGGACTCAAGTACACCGATAAACTCATCTTT.

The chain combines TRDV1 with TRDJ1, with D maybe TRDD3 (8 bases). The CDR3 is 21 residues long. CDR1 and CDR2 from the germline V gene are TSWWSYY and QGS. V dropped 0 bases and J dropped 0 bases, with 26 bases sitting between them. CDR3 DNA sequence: TGTGCTCTTGGGGAACTAGGCTTCCTATGGCTGGGGGACTCTTACACCGATAAACTCATCTTT. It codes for CALGELGFLWLGDSYTDKLIF.

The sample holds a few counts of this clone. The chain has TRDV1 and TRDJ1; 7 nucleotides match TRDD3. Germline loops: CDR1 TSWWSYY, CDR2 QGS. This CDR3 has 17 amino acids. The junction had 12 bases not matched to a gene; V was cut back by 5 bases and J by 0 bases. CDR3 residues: CALGQPPVLGYTDKLIF. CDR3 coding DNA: TGTGCTCTTGGGCAACCCCCCGTACTGGGGTACACCGATAAACTCATCTTT.

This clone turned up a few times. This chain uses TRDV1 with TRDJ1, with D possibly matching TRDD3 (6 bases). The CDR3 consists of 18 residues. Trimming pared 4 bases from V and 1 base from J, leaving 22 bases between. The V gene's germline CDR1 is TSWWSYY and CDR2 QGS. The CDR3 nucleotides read TGTGCTCTTGGGGGACTATTCCGGTTGGGGGTCCTCACCGATAAACTCATCTTT. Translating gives CALGGLFRLGVLTDKLIF.

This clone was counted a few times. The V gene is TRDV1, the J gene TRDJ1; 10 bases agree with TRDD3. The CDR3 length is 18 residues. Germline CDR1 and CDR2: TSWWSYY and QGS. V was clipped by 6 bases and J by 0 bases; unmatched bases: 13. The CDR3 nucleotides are TGTGCTCTTGGCTTACTGGGGGATTCATTTCTTTACACCGATAAACTCATCTTT. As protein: CALGLLGDSFLYTDKLIF.

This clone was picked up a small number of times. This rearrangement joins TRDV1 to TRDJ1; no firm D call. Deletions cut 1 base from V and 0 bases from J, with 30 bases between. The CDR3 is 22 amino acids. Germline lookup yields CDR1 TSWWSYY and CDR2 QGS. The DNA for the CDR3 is TGTGCTCTTGGGGAACGCAGCTCCGAGGGGCACGCGGAGAAGCTCTACACCGATAAACTCATCTTT. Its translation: CALGERSSEGHAEKLYTDKLIF.

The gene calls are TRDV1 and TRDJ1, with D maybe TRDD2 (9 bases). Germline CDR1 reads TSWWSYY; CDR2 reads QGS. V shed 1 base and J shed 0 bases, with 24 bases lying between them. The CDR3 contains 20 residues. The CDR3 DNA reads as TGTGCTCTTGGGGAACAGGCCTTCCTACGCTGGGGGAACTACACCGATAAACTCATCTTT. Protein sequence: CALGEQAFLRWGNYTDKLIF.

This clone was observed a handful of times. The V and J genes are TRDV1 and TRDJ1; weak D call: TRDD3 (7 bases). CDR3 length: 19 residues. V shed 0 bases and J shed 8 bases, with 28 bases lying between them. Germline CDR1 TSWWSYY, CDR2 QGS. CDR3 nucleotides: TGTGCTCTTGGGGAACTTAAACTTCCTTCTCACTGGGGAGTAGGGAAACTCATCTTT. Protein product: CALGELKLPSHWGVGKLIF.

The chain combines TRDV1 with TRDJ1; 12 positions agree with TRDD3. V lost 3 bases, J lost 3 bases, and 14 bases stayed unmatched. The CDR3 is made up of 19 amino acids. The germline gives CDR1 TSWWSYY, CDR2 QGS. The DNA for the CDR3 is TGTGCTCTTGGGGACCGCTTCCCTACTGGGGGATACTTGGCCGATAAACTCATCTTT. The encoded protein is CALGDRFPTGGYLADKLIF.

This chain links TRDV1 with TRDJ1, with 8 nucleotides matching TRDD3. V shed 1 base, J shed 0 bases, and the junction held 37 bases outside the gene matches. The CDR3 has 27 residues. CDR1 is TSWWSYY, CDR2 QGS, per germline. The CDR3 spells CALGEPIPPPGQSREEVGDPYTDKLIF. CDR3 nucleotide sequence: TGTGCTCTTGGGGAACCCATCCCCCCCCCCGGACAGTCACGCGAAGAGGTGGGGGATCCCTACACCGATAAACTCATCTTT.

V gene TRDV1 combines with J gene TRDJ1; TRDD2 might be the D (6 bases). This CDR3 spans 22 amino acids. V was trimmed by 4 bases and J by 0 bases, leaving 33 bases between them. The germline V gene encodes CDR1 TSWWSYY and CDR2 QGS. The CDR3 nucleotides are TGTGCTCTTGGGGTCCCGGGCCTTCCCCTCGTATTGGCTGATCCGTACACCGATAAACTCATCTTT. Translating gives CALGVPGLPLVLADPYTDKLIF.

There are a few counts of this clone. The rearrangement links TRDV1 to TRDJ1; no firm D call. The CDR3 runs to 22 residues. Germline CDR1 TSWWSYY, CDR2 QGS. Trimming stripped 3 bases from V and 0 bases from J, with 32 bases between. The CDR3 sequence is CALGDQEGPIPHSQINTDKLIF. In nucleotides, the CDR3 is TGTGCTCTTGGGGACCAAGAGGGACCTATACCCCACTCCCAAATTAACACCGATAAACTCATCTTT.

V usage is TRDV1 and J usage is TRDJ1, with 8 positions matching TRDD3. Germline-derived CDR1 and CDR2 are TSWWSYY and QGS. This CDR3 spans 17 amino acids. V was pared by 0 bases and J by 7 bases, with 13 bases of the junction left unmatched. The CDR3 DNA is TGTGCTCTTGGGGAACTCCGACCTACTGGGGGGACGGGTAAACTCATCTTT. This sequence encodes CALGELRPTGGTGKLIF.

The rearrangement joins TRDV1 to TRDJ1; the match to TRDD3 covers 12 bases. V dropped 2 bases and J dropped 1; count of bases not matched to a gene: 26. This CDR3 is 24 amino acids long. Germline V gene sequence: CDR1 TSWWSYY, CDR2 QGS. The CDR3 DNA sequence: TGTGCTCTTGGGGAATCCCCCCCCCTTCCTACGTTAGGCTGGGGGATACGCGGCACCGATAAACTCATCTTT. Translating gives CALGESPPLPTLGWGIRGTDKLIF.

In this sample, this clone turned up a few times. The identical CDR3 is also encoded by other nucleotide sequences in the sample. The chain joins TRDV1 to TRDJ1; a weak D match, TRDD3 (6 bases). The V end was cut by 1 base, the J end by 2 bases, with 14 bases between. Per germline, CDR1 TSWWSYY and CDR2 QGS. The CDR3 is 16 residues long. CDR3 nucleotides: TGTGCTCTTGGGGAACCCGTGGGGGTCCTTACCGATAAACTCATCTTT. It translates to CALGEPVGVLTDKLIF.

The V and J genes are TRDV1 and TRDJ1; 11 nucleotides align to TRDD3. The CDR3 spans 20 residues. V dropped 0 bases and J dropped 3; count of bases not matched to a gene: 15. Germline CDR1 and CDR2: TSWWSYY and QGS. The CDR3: CALGELVTDWGIGAPDKLIF. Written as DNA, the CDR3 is TGTGCTCTTGGGGAACTCGTAACTGACTGGGGGATAGGAGCTCCCGATAAACTCATCTTT.

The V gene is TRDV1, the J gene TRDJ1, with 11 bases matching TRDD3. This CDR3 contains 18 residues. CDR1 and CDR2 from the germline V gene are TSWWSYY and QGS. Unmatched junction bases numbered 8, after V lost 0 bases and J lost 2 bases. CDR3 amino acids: CALGELGALGDTTDKLIF. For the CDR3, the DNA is TGTGCTCTTGGGGAACTTGGCGCCTTGGGGGATACGACCGATAAACTCATCTTT.

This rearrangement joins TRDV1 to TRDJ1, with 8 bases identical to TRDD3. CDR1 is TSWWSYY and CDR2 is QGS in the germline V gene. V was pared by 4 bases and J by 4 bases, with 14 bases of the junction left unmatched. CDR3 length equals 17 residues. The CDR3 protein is CALGALLWGRSDDKLIF. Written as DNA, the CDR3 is TGTGCTCTTGGGGCCTTACTCTGGGGGAGGTCCGACGATAAACTCATCTTT.

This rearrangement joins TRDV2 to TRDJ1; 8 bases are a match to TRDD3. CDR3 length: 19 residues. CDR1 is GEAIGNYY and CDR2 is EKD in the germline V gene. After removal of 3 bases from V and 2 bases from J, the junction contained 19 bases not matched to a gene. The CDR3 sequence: CACDHPSPTLGEFTDKLIF. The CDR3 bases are TGTGCCTGTGACCACCCCTCTCCTACCCTGGGGGAATTTACCGATAAACTCATCTTT.